A single sample is the source of the 14 T cell receptor beta chains below, sequenced in a study of cytomegalovirus exposure and HLA in healthy donors. A multiplex PCR was run with 60 Vbeta primers and 13 Jbeta primers. Method: immunoSEQ multiplex PCR; TCRdb's copy keeps in-frame clones and lacks some. Of around 130,000 clones listed, roughly 82% are singletons. Sequences were obtained from PBMCs. Receptor source: a woman aged 18-29 years in good health and CMV-seronegative.

The chain combines TRBV9 with TRBJ1-2; weak D call: TRBD1 (5 bases). Germline CDR1 is SGDLS and CDR2 is YYNGEE. The CDR3 is made up of 13 amino acids. Trimming pared 6 bases from V and 8 bases from J, leaving 17 bases between. The CDR3 protein is CASMRDLGGGYTF. DNA of the CDR3: TGTGCCAGCATGAGGGACCTCGGGGGGGGCTACACCTTC.

J is TRBJ2-3 and V is TRBV4-1, with 7 bases lining up with TRBD1. The germline V gene has CDR1 MGHRA and CDR2 YSYEKL. J gave up 0 bases and V 0 bases, and 21 bases lay outside the gene matches. The CDR3 covers 22 residues. The CDR3 sequence: CASSQDRFDRVAPPSSTDTQYF. The CDR3 region has the DNA TGCGCCAGCAGCCAAGATCGCTTTGACAGGGTAGCGCCCCCCAGTAGCACAGATACGCAGTATTTT.

This chain connects TRBV18 to TRBJ2-1, with D possibly being TRBD1 (5 bases). V shed 3 bases and J shed 4 bases, with 13 bases lying between them. CDR1 is KGHSH, CDR2 LQKENI, per germline. CDR3 size: 15 residues. The CDR3 sequence is CASSPAQDLYNEQFF. DNA for the CDR3: TGTGCCAGCTCACCCGCACAGGACCTATACAATGAGCAGTTCTTC.

The gene calls are TRBV5-6 and TRBJ1-4; no firm D call. Deletions cut 1 base from V and 4 bases from J, with 8 bases between. From germline, CDR1 is SGHDT and CDR2 YYEEEE. CDR3 length equals 14 residues. The CDR3 loop reads CASSLTLINEKLFF. The DNA for the CDR3 is TGTGCCAGCAGCTTGACTTTAATTAATGAAAAACTGTTTTTT.

The chain links TRBV18 to TRBJ2-1, with 7 bases aligning to TRBD1. V lost 3 bases to trimming and J lost 8 bases; unmatched junction nucleotides: 4. The CDR3 spans 13 residues. Per the germline V gene, CDR1 is KGHSH and CDR2 is LQKENI. The CDR3 region is CASSPTGKDEQFF. The CDR3 bases are TGTGCCAGCTCACCGACAGGGAAGGATGAGCAGTTCTTC.

The genes are TRBV7-9 and TRBJ2-3, with D unclear. Germline V gene data show CDR1 as SEHNR and CDR2 as FQNEAQ (reference sequence). V gave up 9 bases and J gave up 0 bases, with 7 bases separating them. CDR3 size: 12 residues. The CDR3 coding sequence is TGTGCCAGTCCCTCGAGCACAGATACGCAGTATTTT. It codes for CASPSSTDTQYF. Variable domain in full (rest from reference TRBV7-9 and TRBJ2-3): DTGVSQNPRHKITKRGQNVTFRCDPISEHNRLYWYRQTLGQGPEFLTYFQNEAQLEKSRLLSDRFSAERPKGSFSTLEIQRTEQGDSAMYLCASPSSTDTQYFGPGTRLTVL.

This rearrangement joins TRBV7-9 to TRBJ2-7; weak D call: TRBD2 (6 bases). The CDR3 is 13 amino acids. Germline V gives CDR1 SEHNR, CDR2 FQNEAQ (reference sequence). V was shortened by 3 bases and J by 2 bases, with 8 bases between the two germline ends. The CDR3 nucleotides are TGTGCCAGCAGCTTGTGGGGGGCCTACGAGCAGTACTTC. Translated, it gives CASSLWGAYEQYF.

This clone appeared a few times. This chain links TRBV7-3 with TRBJ1-6; possibly TRBD1 for D (5 bases). Germline CDR1 SGHTA, CDR2 FQGTGA. The CDR3 has 14 amino acids. V dropped 5 bases and J dropped 6 bases, with 11 bases sitting between them. The CDR3 sequence is CASSAQGLNSPLHF. CDR3 coding DNA: TGTGCCAGCAGCGCCCAGGGTCTTAATTCACCCCTCCACTTT.

The chain combines TRBV5-6 with TRBJ1-1; TRBD1 aligns across 8 bases. This CDR3 is 15 amino acids long. V gave up 2 bases and J gave up 1 base; unmatched junction bases: 4. Germline V gives CDR1 SGHDT, CDR2 YYEEEE. CDR3 residues: CASSLAGTGNTEAFF. DNA for the CDR3: TGTGCCAGCAGCTTAGCAGGGACAGGGAACACTGAAGCTTTCTTT.

The chain links TRBV7-9 to TRBJ1-4; 7 nucleotides line up with TRBD1. This CDR3 contains 15 residues. J lost 8 bases, V lost 5 bases, and 11 bases had no gene match. In germline, CDR1 is SEHNR, CDR2 FQNEAQ (reference sequence). The CDR3 is CASSPPTGRGEKLFF. In DNA, the CDR3 is TGTGCCAGCAGCCCCCCGACAGGGCGAGGAGAAAAACTGTTTTTT.

The chain couples TRBV7-9 to TRBJ2-2; 8 nucleotides align to TRBD1. Germline CDR1 reads SEHNR; CDR2 reads FQNEAQ (reference sequence). Losses at the gene ends were 4 bases for V and 1 base for J; bases not matched to a gene: 5. The CDR3 is 16 amino acids. As DNA, the CDR3 is TGTGCCAGCAGCTCAGGACAGGGCGTGAACACCGGGGAGCTGTTTTTT. This encodes CASSSGQGVNTGELFF.

The chain recombines TRBV5-8 with TRBJ2-7, with D possibly TRBD1 on 5 matching bases. Germline V gene lookup returns CDR1 SGHTS and CDR2 YDEGEE. CDR3 length: 11 amino acids. Trimming took off 7 bases at V and 4 bases at J, with 9 bases between the two ends. The CDR3 DNA reads as TGTGCCAGCGCAGGGCCGTACGAGCAGTACTTC. Its protein product is CASAGPYEQYF.

The chain recombines TRBV5-6 with TRBJ1-1, with 9 bases matching TRBD1. The CDR3 is 19 amino acids. Per the germline V gene, CDR1 is SGHDT and CDR2 is YYEEEE. J gave up 4 bases and V 0 bases, and 16 bases lay outside the gene matches. The CDR3 region is CASSLAIHRGGQGSTEAFF. CDR3 DNA sequence: TGTGCCAGCAGCTTGGCCATTCACCGAGGTGGACAGGGGAGCACTGAAGCTTTCTTT.

The chain combines TRBV6-6 with TRBJ2-2; D might be TRBD2 (6 bases). Germline-derived CDR1 and CDR2 are MNHNY and SVGAGI (reference sequence). This CDR3 contains 16 residues. Trimming shortened V by 2 bases and J by 4 bases, and 14 bases separated the two germline ends. CDR3 in amino acids: CASSYPPGAGTGELFF. The CDR3 DNA follows: TGTGCCAGCAGTTACCCCCCGGGAGCGGGCACCGGGGAGCTGTTTTTT.